This T cell receptor (beta chain) derives from a study of T cells after yellow fever vaccination. Across the whole study: Libraries from low-cell-number fractions were prepared with the SMART-Seq v4 Ultra Low Input RNA kit.

The CDR3 has 13 amino acids. Trimming took 8 bases from V and 4 from J; bases not matched to a gene: 5. Germline CDR1 is MDHEN and CDR2 is SYDVKM. Study-level points and caveats: Highly abundant clonotypes carried over from the bulk population could end up in FACS-sorted repertoires as contaminants. Post-booster repertoires again held most primary-vaccination clones (roughly 95% CD4, over 80% CD8).

Template switching with 5'RACE generated the TCR cDNA and added a universal primer site and UMIs. TCRdb reanalysed the 5' RACE reads using MiXCR and keeps one entry per CDR3 protein. The sample has roughly 300,000 distinct CDR3 sequences, around 6.8% seen once. The table lists this clonotype with a few counts. Its specificity is not known. Sequences were derived from PBMCs, sampled around 45 days after the first yellow fever vaccination. This sequence joins TRBV28 and TRBJ2-3; 8 nucleotides agree with TRBD1. The origin of this receptor is a man between 18 and 29 years old who received the YFV17D yellow fever vaccine. The DNA of the CDR3 is TGTGCCAGCGAAACAGGGGGAGCAGATACGCAGTATTTT. Translated: CASETGGADTQYF.